These 18 T cell receptor beta chains share one sample of origin, sequenced in a study of neoadjuvant nivolumab and ipilimumab in lung cancer. Sequencing was performed with immunoSEQ multiplex PCR; in TCRdb, only in-frame clones are kept and a portion is missing. The sample has a few thousand clones, 65% to 80% seen once. Specimen: normal lung tissue adjacent to the tumor, collected after neoadjuvant nivolumab, alone or with ipilimumab, at or shortly before surgery. The source of these receptors is an adult with non-small cell lung cancer. Some clones in this sample may be carry-over from other donors' samples.

The chain has TRBV4-1 and TRBJ2-1; D is uncertain. V lost 4 bases to trimming and J lost 0 bases, with 10 bases between them. CDR1 is MGHRA, CDR2 YSYEKL, per germline. CDR3 length equals 15 residues. The CDR3 reads CASSPTFSSYNEQFF. CDR3 bases: TGCGCCAGCAGCCCGACTTTCAGCTCCTACAATGAGCAGTTCTTC.

V and J are TRBV18 and TRBJ2-3; a weak D match, TRBD2 (5 bases). This CDR3 spans 17 amino acids. The ends were cut back, 3 bases at V and 6 bases at J, with 22 bases in the middle. Germline CDR1 KGHSH, CDR2 LQKENI. The CDR3: CASSPQSGAKFRDTQYF. Here the CDR3 DNA reads TGTGCCAGCTCACCTCAGAGCGGCGCAAAGTTTAGGGATACGCAGTATTTT.

In its sample, this clone is medium-sized. The chain uses TRBV6-6 and TRBJ2-7, with unresolved D. V gave up 6 bases and J gave up 3 bases, with 9 bases separating them. This CDR3 is built from 12 residues. CDR1 is MNHNY and CDR2 is SVGAGI in the germline V gene (reference sequence). The CDR3, as DNA: TGTGCCAGCAGCTTTAGTGTCTACGAGCAGTACTTC. This gives the protein CASSFSVYEQYF.

The chain carries TRBV30 and TRBJ1-1; D is uncertain. V shed 0 bases and J shed 5 bases, with 10 bases lying between them. This CDR3 is built from 13 residues. Germline assignment: CDR1 GTSNPN and CDR2 SVGIG (reference sequence). CDR3 loop: CAWSVNEETEAFF. CDR3 sequence (DNA): TGTGCCTGGAGTGTCAACGAGGAGACTGAAGCTTTCTTT.

As for this clone: Other DNA sequences in this sample translate to the same CDR3. This sequence joins TRBV27 and TRBJ2-1, with D possibly matching TRBD2 (5 bases). The CDR3 is 12 amino acids. Germline values: CDR1 MNHEY, CDR2 SMNVEV (reference sequence). Between the trimmed V and J ends, which lost 2 bases and 7 bases, there was a span of 6 bases. The CDR3 DNA sequence: TGTGCCAGCAGTTTAGGCGGGAATGAGCAGTTCTTC. Translating gives CASSLGGNEQFF.

This chain connects TRBV6-1 to TRBJ1-4, with D perhaps TRBD1 (6 bases). The CDR3 length is 13 residues. Germline values: CDR1 MNHNS, CDR2 SASEGT. The V gene lost 0 bases and the J gene lost 13 bases, with 12 bases spanning the gap. CDR3 sequence (DNA): TGTGCCAGCAGTGAAGCGCGCGGGGGCCGACTGTTTTTT. Translating it yields CASSEARGGRLFF.

The gene calls are TRBV5-4 and TRBJ1-1; D is undetermined. The ends were cut back, 6 bases at V and 5 bases at J, with 17 bases in the middle. Looked up from germline, CDR1 is SGHNT and CDR2 is YYREEE (reference sequence). This CDR3 contains 14 residues. CDR3: CASTPKGGLTEAFF. CDR3 coding DNA: TGTGCCAGCACTCCAAAGGGAGGTTTGACTGAAGCTTTCTTT. The entire variable domain, with the rest obtained from reference TRBV5-4 and TRBJ1-1, is as follows: ETGVTQSPTHLIKTRGQQVTLRCSSQSGHNTVSWYQQALGQGPQFIFQYYREEENGRGNFPPRFSGLQFPNYSSELNVNALELDDSALYLCASTPKGGLTEAFFGQGTRLTVV.

The chain is built from TRBV6-5 and TRBJ2-6; no clear D. The CDR3 spans 14 residues. V lost 5 bases and J lost 6, with 11 bases in between. Germline lookup yields CDR1 MNHEY and CDR2 SVGAGI. CDR3 sequence (DNA): TGTGCCAGCAGTCCGCACCGTGCGGCCAACGTCCTGACTTTC. It translates to CASSPHRAANVLTF.

The chain joins TRBV9 to TRBJ1-2; 9 nucleotides match TRBD1. The CDR3 length is 16 residues. Per germline, CDR1 SGDLS and CDR2 YYNGEE. After removal of 0 bases from V and 3 bases from J, the junction contained 6 bases not matched to a gene. The CDR3: CASSVGHGTGYYGYTF. The DNA of the CDR3 is TGTGCCAGCAGCGTAGGGCACGGGACAGGGTACTATGGCTACACCTTC. Drawing the rest from reference TRBV9 and TRBJ1-2, the complete variable domain is DSGVTQTPKHLITATGQRVTLRCSPRSGDLSVYWYQQSLDQGLQFLIQYYNGEERAKGNILERFSAQQFPDLHSELNLSSLELGDSALYFCASSVGHGTGYYGYTFGSGTRLTVV.

This rearrangement joins TRBV6-5 to TRBJ2-7; TRBD1 matches 10 bases. The CDR3 extends over 14 amino acids. V was pared by 6 bases and J by 1 base, with 3 bases of the junction left unmatched. The germline V gene encodes CDR1 MNHEY and CDR2 SVGAGI. CDR3: CASSPGQGSYEQYF. The CDR3, as DNA: TGTGCCAGCAGCCCGGGACAGGGGTCCTACGAGCAGTACTTC.

The V call is TRBV18, the J call TRBJ2-1; 8 positions agree with TRBD2. CDR3 length: 18 residues. The V segment lost 0 bases and the J segment 3 bases; nucleotides outside the gene matches: 10. From germline, CDR1 is KGHSH and CDR2 LQKENI. In nucleotides, the CDR3 is TGTGCCAGCTCACCACCCGGACTAGCACCCGCCTTCTACAATGAGCAGTTCTTC. It translates to CASSPPGLAPAFYNEQFF.

The rearrangement links TRBV7-2 to TRBJ2-1; the D is unclear. The germline CDR1 and CDR2 sequences are SGHTA and FQGNSA. The CDR3 has 18 residues. The V and J ends lost 5 bases and 6 bases respectively, with 26 bases between them. The CDR3 spells CASSTLRLSWSHTNEQFF. The CDR3 DNA reads TGTGCCAGCAGCACCCTTCGCCTTTCCTGGAGCCATACCAATGAGCAGTTCTTC.

J is TRBJ1-2 and V is TRBV7-8, with D uncertain. The V end was cut by 6 bases, the J end by 4 bases, with 21 bases between. CDR1 is SGHVS, CDR2 FQNEAQ, per germline. The length of the CDR3 is 16 residues. The CDR3 reads CASSLSSGVGLYGYTF. The CDR3 coding sequence is TGTGCCAGCAGTCTCTCTAGTGGGGTGGGCCTCTATGGCTACACCTTC.

V and J are TRBV7-9 and TRBJ2-1; TRBD2 aligns across 11 bases. With 0 bases clipped from V and 10 bases from J, the junction kept 8 bases outside the gene matches. The CDR3 loop spans 16 amino acids. Germline V gene lookup returns CDR1 SEHNR and CDR2 FQNEAQ (reference sequence). The CDR3 here is CASSLAIAGGGREQFF. In DNA, the CDR3 is TGTGCCAGCAGCTTAGCCATAGCGGGAGGGGGACGGGAGCAGTTCTTC.

A few counts support this clone. The gene calls are TRBV5-1 and TRBJ1-4; no definite D call. The CDR3 extends over 17 amino acids. CDR1 is SGHRS and CDR2 is YFSETQ in the germline V gene. The V gene lost 2 bases and the J gene lost 3 bases, with 17 bases spanning the gap. The CDR3 sequence is CASSLQAGPPANEKLFF. The CDR3 DNA follows: TGCGCCAGCAGCTTACAAGCCGGGCCTCCGGCTAATGAAAAACTGTTTTTT.

This chain joins TRBV9 and TRBJ2-6; 7 bases are shared with TRBD1. Germline V lookup: CDR1 SGDLS, CDR2 YYNGEE. Trimming removed 0 bases from V and 2 bases from J; junction bases left unmatched: 8. The CDR3 covers 18 residues. The chain's CDR3 is CASSVVGTARPGANVLTF. For the CDR3, the DNA is TGTGCCAGCAGCGTAGTCGGGACAGCGAGACCTGGGGCCAACGTCCTGACTTTC. The complete variable domain, with remaining parts taken from reference TRBV9 and TRBJ2-6, reads DSGVTQTPKHLITATGQRVTLRCSPRSGDLSVYWYQQSLDQGLQFLIQYYNGEERAKGNILERFSAQQFPDLHSELNLSSLELGDSALYFCASSVVGTARPGANVLTFGAGSRLTVL.

The V gene is TRBV19, the J gene TRBJ1-5; D remains unclear. Trimming stripped 2 bases from V and 3 bases from J, with 20 bases between. Germline V CDR1 and CDR2: LNHDA, SQIVND (reference sequence). CDR3 size: 18 residues. The CDR3 protein is CASSINQAGLPYNQPQHF. CDR3 in DNA: TGTGCCAGTAGTATAAACCAGGCGGGCCTTCCCTACAATCAGCCCCAGCATTTT.

This clone turned up a few times. The chain employs TRBV4-1 and TRBJ1-5, with 7 bases matching TRBD1. The junction had 7 bases not matched to a gene; V was cut back by 0 bases and J by 5 bases. The CDR3 length is 16 residues. Germline V gene lookup returns CDR1 MGHRA and CDR2 YSYEKL. CDR3 protein: CASSQDKGAGHQPQHF. Here the CDR3 DNA reads TGCGCCAGCAGCCAAGATAAGGGGGCAGGGCATCAGCCCCAGCATTTT.